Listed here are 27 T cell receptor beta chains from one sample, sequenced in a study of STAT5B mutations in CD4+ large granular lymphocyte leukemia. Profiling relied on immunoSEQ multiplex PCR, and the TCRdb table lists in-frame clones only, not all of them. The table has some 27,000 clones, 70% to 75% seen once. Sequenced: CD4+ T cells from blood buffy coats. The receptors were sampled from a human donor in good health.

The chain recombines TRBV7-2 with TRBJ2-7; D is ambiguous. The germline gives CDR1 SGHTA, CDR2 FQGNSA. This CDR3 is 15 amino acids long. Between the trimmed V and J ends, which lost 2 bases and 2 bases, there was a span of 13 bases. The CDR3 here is CASSLLGGPTYEQYF. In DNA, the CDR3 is TGTGCCAGCAGCTTATTAGGTGGGCCAACCTACGAGCAGTACTTC.

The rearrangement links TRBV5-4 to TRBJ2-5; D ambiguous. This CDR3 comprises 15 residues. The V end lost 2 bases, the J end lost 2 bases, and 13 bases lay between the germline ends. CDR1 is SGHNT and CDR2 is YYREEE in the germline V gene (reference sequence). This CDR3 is CASSFGLGSQETQYF. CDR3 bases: TGTGCCAGCAGCTTCGGTTTGGGATCGCAAGAGACCCAGTACTTC. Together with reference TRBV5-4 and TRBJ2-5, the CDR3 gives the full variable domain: ETGVTQSPTHLIKTRGQQVTLRCSSQSGHNTVSWYQQALGQGPQFIFQYYREEENGRGNFPPRFSGLQFPNYSSELNVNALELDDSALYLCASSFGLGSQETQYFGPGTRLLVL.

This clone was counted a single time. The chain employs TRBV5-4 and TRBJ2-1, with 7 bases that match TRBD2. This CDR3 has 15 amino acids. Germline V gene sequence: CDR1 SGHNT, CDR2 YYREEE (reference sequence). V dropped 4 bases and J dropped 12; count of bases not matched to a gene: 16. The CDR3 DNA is TGTGCCAGCAGCCGGTGGCTAGCGGAAGGCCAGGGGCAGTTCTTC. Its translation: CASSRWLAEGQGQFF.

The CDR3 DNA sequence: TGTGCCAGCAGTCACACAGGCGGGGAGCTGTTTTTT. Its protein product is CASSHTGGELFF. This chain uses TRBV27 with TRBJ2-2, with a tentative D call TRBD1 (5 bases). The germline V gene encodes CDR1 MNHEY and CDR2 SMNVEV (reference sequence). Trimming removed 5 bases from V and 7 bases from J, with 8 bases in between. The CDR3 length is 12 residues.

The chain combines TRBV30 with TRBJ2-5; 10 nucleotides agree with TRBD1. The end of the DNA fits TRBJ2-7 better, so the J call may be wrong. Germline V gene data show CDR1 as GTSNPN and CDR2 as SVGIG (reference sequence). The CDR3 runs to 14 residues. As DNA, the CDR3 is TGTGCCTGGGCGGGACAGGGGCGTAACTACGAGCAGTACTTC. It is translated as CAWAGQGRNYEQYF.

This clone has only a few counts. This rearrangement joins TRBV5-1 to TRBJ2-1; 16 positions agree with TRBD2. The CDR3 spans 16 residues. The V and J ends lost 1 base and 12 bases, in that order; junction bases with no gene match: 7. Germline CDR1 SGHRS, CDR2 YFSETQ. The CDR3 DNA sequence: TGCGCCAGCAGCTTGTCCGGGACTAGCGGGAGGGCCGGGCAGTTCTTC. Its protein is CASSLSGTSGRAGQFF.

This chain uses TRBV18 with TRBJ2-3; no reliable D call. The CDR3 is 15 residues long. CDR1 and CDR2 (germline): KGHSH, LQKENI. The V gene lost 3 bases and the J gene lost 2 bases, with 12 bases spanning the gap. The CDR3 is CASSPSYGPTDTQYF. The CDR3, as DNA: TGTGCCAGCTCACCTTCTTATGGACCCACAGATACGCAGTATTTT.

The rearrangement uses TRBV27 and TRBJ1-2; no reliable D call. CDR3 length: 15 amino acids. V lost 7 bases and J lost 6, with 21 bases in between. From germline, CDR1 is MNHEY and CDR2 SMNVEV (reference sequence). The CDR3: CASTRRALNRDGYTF. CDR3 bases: TGTGCCAGCACTAGACGGGCCCTCAATAGGGATGGCTACACCTTC.

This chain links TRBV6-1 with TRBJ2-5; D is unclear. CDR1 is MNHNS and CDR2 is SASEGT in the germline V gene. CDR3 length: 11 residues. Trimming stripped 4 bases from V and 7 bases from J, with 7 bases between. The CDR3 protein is CASSAPGTQYF. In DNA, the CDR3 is TGTGCCAGCAGTGCCCCAGGGACCCAGTACTTC.

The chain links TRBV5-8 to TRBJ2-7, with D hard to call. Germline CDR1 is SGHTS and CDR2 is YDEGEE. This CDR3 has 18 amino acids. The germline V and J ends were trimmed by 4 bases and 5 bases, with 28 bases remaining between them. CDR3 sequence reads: CASSPSAIGGWGIDEQYF. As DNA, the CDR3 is TGTGCCAGCAGCCCGTCAGCCATAGGTGGGTGGGGAATCGACGAGCAGTACTTC.

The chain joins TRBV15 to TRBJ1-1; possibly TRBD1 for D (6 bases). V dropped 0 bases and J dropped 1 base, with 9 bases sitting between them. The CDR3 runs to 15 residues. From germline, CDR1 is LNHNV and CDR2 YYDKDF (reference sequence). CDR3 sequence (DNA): TGTGCCACCAGCAGAGATTCGGACAGGAACACTGAAGCTTTCTTT. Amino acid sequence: CATSRDSDRNTEAFF.

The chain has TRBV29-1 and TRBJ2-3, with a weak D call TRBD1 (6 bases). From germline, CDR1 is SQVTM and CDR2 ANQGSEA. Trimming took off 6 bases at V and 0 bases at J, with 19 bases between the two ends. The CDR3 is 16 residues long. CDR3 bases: TGCAGCGTGGAACCCTTGAGGACAGCTAGCACAGATACGCAGTATTTT. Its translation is CSVEPLRTASTDTQYF.

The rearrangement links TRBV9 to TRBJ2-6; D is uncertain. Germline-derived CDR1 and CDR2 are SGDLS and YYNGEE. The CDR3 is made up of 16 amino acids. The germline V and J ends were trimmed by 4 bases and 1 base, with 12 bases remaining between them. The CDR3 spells CASSPLDGSGANVLTF. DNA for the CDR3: TGTGCCAGCAGCCCCTTAGACGGATCTGGGGCCAACGTCCTGACTTTC.

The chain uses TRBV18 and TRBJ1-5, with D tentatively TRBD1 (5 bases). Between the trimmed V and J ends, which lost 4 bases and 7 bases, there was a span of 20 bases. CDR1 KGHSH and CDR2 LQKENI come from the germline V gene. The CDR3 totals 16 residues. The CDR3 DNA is TGTGCCAGCTCACAAGGGGCGGCCAGGGCGGGACAGCCCCAGCATTTT. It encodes CASSQGAARAGQPQHF.

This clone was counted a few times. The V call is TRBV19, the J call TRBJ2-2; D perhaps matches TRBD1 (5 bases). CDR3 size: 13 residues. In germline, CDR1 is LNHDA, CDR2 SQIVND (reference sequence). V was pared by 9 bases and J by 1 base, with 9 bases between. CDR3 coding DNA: TGTGCCAGCCCCGACAGGAACACCGGGGAGCTGTTTTTT. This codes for CASPDRNTGELFF.

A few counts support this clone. The CDR3, as DNA: TGTGCCAGCAGCTTAGCAGTCGGGGGGGAGCAGTACTTC. It specifies CASSLAVGGEQYF. V gene TRBV7-2 combines with J gene TRBJ2-7, with 7 bases aligning to TRBD2. The CDR3 extends over 13 amino acids. Germline V CDR1 and CDR2: SGHTA, FQGNSA. The ends lost 0 bases at V and 7 bases at J; junction bases unmatched: 3.

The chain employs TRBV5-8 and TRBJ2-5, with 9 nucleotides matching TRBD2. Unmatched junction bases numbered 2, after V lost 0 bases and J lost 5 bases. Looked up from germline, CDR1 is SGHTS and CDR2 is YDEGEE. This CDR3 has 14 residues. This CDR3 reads CASSLERGAETQYF. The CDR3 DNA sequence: TGTGCCAGCAGCTTGGAGCGGGGGGCTGAGACCCAGTACTTC.

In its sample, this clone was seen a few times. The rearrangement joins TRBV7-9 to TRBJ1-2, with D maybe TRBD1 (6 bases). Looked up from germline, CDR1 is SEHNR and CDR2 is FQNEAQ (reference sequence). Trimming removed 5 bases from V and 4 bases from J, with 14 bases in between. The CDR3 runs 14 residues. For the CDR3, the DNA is TGTGCCAGCAGCCCCTTTGACAGGAGCTATGGCTACACCTTC. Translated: CASSPFDRSYGYTF.

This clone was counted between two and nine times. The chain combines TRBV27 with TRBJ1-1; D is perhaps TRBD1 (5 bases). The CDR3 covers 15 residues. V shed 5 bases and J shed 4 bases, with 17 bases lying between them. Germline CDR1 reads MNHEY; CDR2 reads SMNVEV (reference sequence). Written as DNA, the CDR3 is TGTGCCAGCAGTCCAGTGGGGGGATTTAGCACTGAAGCTTTCTTT. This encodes CASSPVGGFSTEAFF.

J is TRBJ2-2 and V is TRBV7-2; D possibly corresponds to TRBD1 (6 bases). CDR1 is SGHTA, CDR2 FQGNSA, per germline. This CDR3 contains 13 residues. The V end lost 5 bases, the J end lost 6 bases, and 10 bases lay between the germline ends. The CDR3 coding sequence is TGTGCCAGCAGCGAAAACAGGGCCGGGGAGCTGTTTTTT. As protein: CASSENRAGELFF.

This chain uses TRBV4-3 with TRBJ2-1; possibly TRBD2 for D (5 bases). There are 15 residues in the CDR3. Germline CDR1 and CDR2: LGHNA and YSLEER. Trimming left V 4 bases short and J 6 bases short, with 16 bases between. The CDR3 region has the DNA TGCGCCAGCAGCCCTCGGACTGAAGCTGTCAATGAGCAGTTCTTC. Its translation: CASSPRTEAVNEQFF.

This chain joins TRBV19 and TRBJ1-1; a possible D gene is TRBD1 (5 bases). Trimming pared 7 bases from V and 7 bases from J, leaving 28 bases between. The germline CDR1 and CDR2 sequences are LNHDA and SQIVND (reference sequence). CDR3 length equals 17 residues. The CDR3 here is CASIARMGGGGRHEAFF. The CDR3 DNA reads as TGTGCCAGTATAGCAAGGATGGGCGGTGGGGGGAGACATGAAGCTTTCTTT. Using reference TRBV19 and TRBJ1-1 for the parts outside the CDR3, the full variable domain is DGGITQSPKYLFRKEGQNVTLSCEQNLNHDAMYWYRQDPGQGLRLIYYSQIVNDFQKGDIAEGYSVSREKKESFPLTVTSAQKNPTAFYLCASIARMGGGGRHEAFFGQGTRLTVV.

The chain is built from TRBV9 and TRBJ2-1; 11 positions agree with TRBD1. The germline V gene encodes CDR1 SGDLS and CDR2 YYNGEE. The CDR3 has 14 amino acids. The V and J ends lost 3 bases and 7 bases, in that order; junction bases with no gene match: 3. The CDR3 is CASSAGTGGNEQFF. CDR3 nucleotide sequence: TGTGCCAGCAGCGCCGGGACAGGGGGAAATGAGCAGTTCTTC.

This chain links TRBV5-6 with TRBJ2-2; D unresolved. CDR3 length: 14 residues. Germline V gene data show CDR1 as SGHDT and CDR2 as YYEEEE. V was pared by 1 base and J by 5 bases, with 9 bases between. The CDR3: CASSLRARTGELFF. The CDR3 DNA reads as TGTGCCAGCAGCTTGAGGGCCAGGACCGGGGAGCTGTTTTTT. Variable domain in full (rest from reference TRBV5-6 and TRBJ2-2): DAGVTQSPTHLIKTRGQQVTLRCSPKSGHDTVSWYQQALGQGPQFIFQYYEEEERQRGNFPDRFSGHQFPNYSSELNVNALLLGDSALYLCASSLRARTGELFFGEGSRLTVL.

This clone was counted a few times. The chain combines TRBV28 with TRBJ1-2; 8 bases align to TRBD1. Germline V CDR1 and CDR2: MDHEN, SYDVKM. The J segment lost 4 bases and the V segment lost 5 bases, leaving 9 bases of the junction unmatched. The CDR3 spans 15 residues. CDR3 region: CASSAQTGEIYGYTF. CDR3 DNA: TGTGCCAGCAGTGCGCAGACAGGGGAAATCTATGGCTACACCTTC.

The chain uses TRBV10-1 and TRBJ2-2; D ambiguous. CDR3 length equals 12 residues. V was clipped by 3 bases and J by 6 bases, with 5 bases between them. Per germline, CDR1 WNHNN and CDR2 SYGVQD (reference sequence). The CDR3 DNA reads TGCGCCAGCAGTGATTTCGCCGGGGAGCTGTTTTTT. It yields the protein CASSDFAGELFF.

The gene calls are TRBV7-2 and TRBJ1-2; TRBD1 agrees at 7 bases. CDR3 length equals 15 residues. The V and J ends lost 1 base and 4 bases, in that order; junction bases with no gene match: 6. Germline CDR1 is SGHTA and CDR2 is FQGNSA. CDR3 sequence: CASSLGQGSSYGYTF. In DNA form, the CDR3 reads TGTGCCAGCAGCTTAGGACAGGGAAGTTCCTATGGCTACACCTTC.